The 22 T cell receptor beta chains given below trace back to one sample, sequenced in a study of cytomegalovirus exposure and HLA in healthy donors. 13 Jbeta primers and 60 Vbeta primers were used for the PCR. Here immunoSEQ multiplex PCR was the method, and the copy in TCRdb shows in-frame clones only, minus some. The data contain around 190,000 clones, around 67% of them seen just once; the ten biggest clones take up 2.5% to 3.5%. Material for sequencing was PBMCs. The receptors were sampled from a woman in her twenties or thirties in good health and CMV-seropositive.

In this sample, this clone turned up a few times. This chain connects TRBV21-1 to TRBJ1-2. TRBV21-1 is marked as a pseudogene. The CDR3 runs to 14 residues. The CDR3 sequence: CASSPGEPNYGYTF. The CDR3 nucleotides are TGTGCCAGCAGCCCCGGGGAGCCTAACTATGGCTACACCTTC.

This sequence joins TRBV7-9 and TRBJ1-1; D is uncertain. Trimming shortened V by 3 bases and J by 4 bases, and 6 bases separated the two germline ends. This CDR3 spans 12 amino acids. Germline V gene data show CDR1 as SEHNR and CDR2 as FQNEAQ (reference sequence). For the CDR3, the DNA is TGTGCCAGCAGCTTCGGTATCACTGAAGCTTTCTTT. Translating gives CASSFGITEAFF.

The CDR3 here is CASSLEERGEQYF. In DNA, the CDR3 is TGTGCCAGCAGCTTAGAAGAACGAGGGGAGCAGTACTTC. This chain links TRBV11-2 with TRBJ2-7; the D gene is possibly TRBD2 (5 bases). The germline CDR1 and CDR2 sequences are SGHAT and FQNNGV. The CDR3 sequence is 13 residues long. The V end was cut by 0 bases, the J end by 7 bases, with 10 bases between.

This clone has a handful of counts. The rearrangement joins TRBV6-5 to TRBJ2-1, with a tentative D call TRBD2 (6 bases). The CDR3 covers 14 residues. CDR1 and CDR2 from the germline V gene are MNHEY and SVGAGI. Trimming pared 2 bases from V and 8 bases from J, leaving 13 bases between. The CDR3 DNA is TGTGCCAGCAGTTACGGGCCTTCGGGAGATGAGCAGTTCTTC. Translated, it gives CASSYGPSGDEQFF.

The rearrangement joins TRBV19 to TRBJ1-2; possibly TRBD1 for D (5 bases). Germline lookup yields CDR1 LNHDA and CDR2 SQIVND (reference sequence). The CDR3 consists of 16 residues. Trimming removed 2 bases from V and 1 base from J, with 14 bases in between. CDR3 amino acids: CASSIYLEDNNYGYTF. In DNA, the CDR3 is TGTGCCAGTAGTATATATCTCGAGGACAATAACTATGGCTACACCTTC. The whole variable domain, remainder taken from reference TRBV19 and TRBJ1-2, is DGGITQSPKYLFRKEGQNVTLSCEQNLNHDAMYWYRQDPGQGLRLIYYSQIVNDFQKGDIAEGYSVSREKKESFPLTVTSAQKNPTAFYLCASSIYLEDNNYGYTFGSGTRLTVV.

The chain joins TRBV6-1 to TRBJ1-1; no clear D. Trimming shortened V by 4 bases and J by 11 bases, and 5 bases separated the two germline ends. The CDR3 covers 9 residues. The germline gives CDR1 MNHNS, CDR2 SASEGT. The CDR3 region has the DNA TGTGCCAGCAGTGTTCTTGCTTTCTTT. Translated: CASSVLAFF.

CDR3: CASIRDSLTYEQYF. The DNA for the CDR3 is TGTGCCAGCATCCGGGACTCTCTCACCTACGAGCAGTACTTC. V usage is TRBV28 and J usage is TRBJ2-7, with a weak D call TRBD2 (6 bases). This CDR3 is 14 amino acids long. Germline V gene data show CDR1 as MDHEN and CDR2 as SYDVKM. Trimming removed 7 bases at V and 2 bases at J, with 15 bases between.

This clone was seen a few times. The chain is built from TRBV28 and TRBJ2-2; unclear D gene. V was clipped by 1 base and J by 1 base, with 7 bases between them. Germline V CDR1 and CDR2: MDHEN, SYDVKM. This CDR3 is 15 amino acids long. The CDR3 nucleotides read TGTGCCAGCAGTTTATTGGGCGAGAACACCGGGGAGCTGTTTTTT. Translating it yields CASSLLGENTGELFF.

This clone has more than one count but fewer than ten. The rearrangement uses TRBV19 and TRBJ2-3; D is perhaps TRBD1 (6 bases). The CDR3 consists of 14 residues. Trimming took off 4 bases at V and 2 bases at J, with 10 bases between the two ends. The germline gives CDR1 LNHDA, CDR2 SQIVND (reference sequence). The CDR3 DNA reads as TGTGCCAGTAGTACGGACAGCCACACAGATACGCAGTATTTT. This encodes CASSTDSHTDTQYF.

The rearrangement links TRBV5-1 to TRBJ2-6, with D perhaps TRBD1 (5 bases). The CDR3 consists of 14 residues. CDR1 is SGHRS, CDR2 YFSETQ, per germline. Trimming took off 5 bases at V and 4 bases at J, with 10 bases between the two ends. CDR3 in DNA: TGCGCCAGCAGACAGGTAGCCGGGGCCAACGTCCTGACTTTC. Translation: CASRQVAGANVLTF.

The rearrangement joins TRBV6-5 to TRBJ2-1, with D maybe TRBD2 (6 bases). The V and J ends lost 6 bases and 10 bases respectively, with 10 bases between them. CDR1 is MNHEY and CDR2 is SVGAGI in the germline V gene. The CDR3 runs to 11 residues. The CDR3 DNA is TGTGCCAGCAGCCCCGGGAGAGAGCAGTTCTTC. Amino acid sequence: CASSPGREQFF.

This clone has only one observation. The chain combines TRBV5-1 with TRBJ2-1; 8 bases are a match to TRBD1. The J segment lost 9 bases and the V segment lost 2 bases, leaving 10 bases of the junction unmatched. From germline, CDR1 is SGHRS and CDR2 YFSETQ. CDR3 length equals 15 residues. CDR3 in DNA: TGCGCCAGCAGCTTAGGACAGGGAGTACGCGGTGAGCAGTTCTTC. It specifies CASSLGQGVRGEQFF.

CDR3 DNA sequence: TGCAGCGTCAGGGACAGTACCTCTAACTATGGCTACACCTTC. Protein: CSVRDSTSNYGYTF. The gene calls are TRBV29-1 and TRBJ1-2; TRBD1 matches 7 bases. The CDR3 is 14 amino acids. The germline V gene encodes CDR1 SQVTM and CDR2 ANQGSEA. V lost 6 bases, J lost 0 bases, and 7 bases stayed unmatched.

This clone is a singleton in its sample. The chain carries TRBV18 and TRBJ1-1, with D tentatively TRBD1 (5 bases). Germline lookup yields CDR1 KGHSH and CDR2 LQKENI. This CDR3 is built from 15 residues. Trimming removed 6 bases from V and 0 bases from J, with 14 bases in between. CDR3 coding DNA: TGTGCCAGCTCTATCCAGGGAGGTTTGAACACTGAAGCTTTCTTT. Translated, it gives CASSIQGGLNTEAFF.

This clone was recorded a few times. The CDR3 region has the DNA TGTGCCAGCAGCGTAGGGGACAGGGGGCGGGACGCTGAAGCTTTCTTT. It specifies CASSVGDRGRDAEAFF. V gene TRBV9 combines with J gene TRBJ1-1, with TRBD1 matching over 12 bases. This CDR3 is built from 16 residues. Trimming removed 0 bases from V and 6 bases from J; junction bases left unmatched: 6. Germline CDR1 is SGDLS and CDR2 is YYNGEE.

This rearrangement joins TRBV28 to TRBJ1-3, with D maybe TRBD1 (6 bases). Germline V gene lookup returns CDR1 MDHEN and CDR2 SYDVKM. This CDR3 has 14 residues. Trimming took off 3 bases at V and 4 bases at J, with 10 bases between the two ends. This chain's CDR3 is CASSFQGKGNTIYF. CDR3 bases: TGTGCCAGCAGTTTTCAGGGGAAAGGAAACACCATATATTTT.

The V call is TRBV19, the J call TRBJ2-2; possible D gene TRBD2, 6 bases. Germline CDR1 reads LNHDA; CDR2 reads SQIVND (reference sequence). The CDR3 totals 15 residues. V lost 6 bases, J lost 7 bases, and 18 bases lay in between. Written as DNA, the CDR3 is TGTGCCAGTAGGCCGATCGGAGGGGCGAGCGGGGAGCTGTTTTTT. This gives the protein CASRPIGGASGELFF.

CDR3 nucleotides: TGTGCACGCTACCCCCCTCCCGAGCTGTTACTAGCGGGAAAATTGCATGCGGATGAGCAGTTCTTC. Residues: CARYPPPELLLAGKLHADEQFF. This chain uses TRBV12-2 with TRBJ2-1; the D call of TRBD2 is as the table states it, not checked on the DNA. TRBV12-2 is a documented pseudogene. The CDR3 extends over 22 amino acids.

The rearrangement joins TRBV28 to TRBJ2-1, with TRBD2 as a possible D gene (7 bases). The V gene's germline CDR1 is MDHEN and CDR2 SYDVKM. Deletions cut 3 bases from V and 5 bases from J, with 14 bases between. The CDR3 covers 15 residues. The CDR3 nucleotides read TGTGCCAGCAGTTTCCCCAAGCGGGACAACAATGAGCAGTTCTTC. It is translated as CASSFPKRDNNEQFF.

The rearrangement joins TRBV28 to TRBJ2-5; 7 bases fit TRBD1. The CDR3 length is 15 residues. V gave up 5 bases and J gave up 6 bases; unmatched junction bases: 12. Per germline, CDR1 MDHEN and CDR2 SYDVKM. The CDR3 loop is CASSLPGGPEKTQYF. DNA for the CDR3: TGTGCCAGCAGTCTTCCAGGGGGTCCGGAAAAGACCCAGTACTTC.

The chain combines TRBV6-1 with TRBJ2-7; 9 bases line up with TRBD1. Germline CDR1 MNHNS, CDR2 SASEGT. The CDR3 spans 15 residues. J gave up 0 bases and V 6 bases, and 6 bases lay outside the gene matches. The chain's CDR3 is CASSPDRGISYEQYF. CDR3 DNA: TGTGCCAGCAGCCCGGACAGGGGCATCTCCTACGAGCAGTACTTC.

This clone was seen a few times. This chain joins TRBV5-4 and TRBJ2-1; 16 bases are a match to TRBD2. The germline gives CDR1 SGHNT, CDR2 YYREEE (reference sequence). The length of the CDR3 is 15 residues. V lost 3 bases, J lost 10 bases, and 4 bases stayed unmatched. As DNA, the CDR3 is TGTGCCAGCAGCTCGGGGGGACTAGCGGGGGGGGAGCAGTTCTTC. It specifies CASSSGGLAGGEQFF.